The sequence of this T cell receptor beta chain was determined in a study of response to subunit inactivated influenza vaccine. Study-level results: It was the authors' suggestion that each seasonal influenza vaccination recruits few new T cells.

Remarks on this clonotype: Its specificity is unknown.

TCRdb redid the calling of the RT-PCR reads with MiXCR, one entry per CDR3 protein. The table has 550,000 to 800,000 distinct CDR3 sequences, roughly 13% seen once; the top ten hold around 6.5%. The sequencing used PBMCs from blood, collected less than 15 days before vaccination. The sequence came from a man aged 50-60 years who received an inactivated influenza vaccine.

The CDR3: CASSSTVGVRGREQYF. CDR3 bases: TGTGCCAGCAGCTCCACCGTGGGGGTACGGGGTCGCGAGCAGTACTTC. The V gene is TRBV6-2 or TRBV6-3, the J gene TRBJ2-7; D could derive from TRBD1 or TRBD2 (5 bases each). The CDR3 contains 16 residues. Deletions cut 6 bases from V and 6 bases from J, with 24 bases between. Germline CDR1 and CDR2: MNHEY and SVGEGT.